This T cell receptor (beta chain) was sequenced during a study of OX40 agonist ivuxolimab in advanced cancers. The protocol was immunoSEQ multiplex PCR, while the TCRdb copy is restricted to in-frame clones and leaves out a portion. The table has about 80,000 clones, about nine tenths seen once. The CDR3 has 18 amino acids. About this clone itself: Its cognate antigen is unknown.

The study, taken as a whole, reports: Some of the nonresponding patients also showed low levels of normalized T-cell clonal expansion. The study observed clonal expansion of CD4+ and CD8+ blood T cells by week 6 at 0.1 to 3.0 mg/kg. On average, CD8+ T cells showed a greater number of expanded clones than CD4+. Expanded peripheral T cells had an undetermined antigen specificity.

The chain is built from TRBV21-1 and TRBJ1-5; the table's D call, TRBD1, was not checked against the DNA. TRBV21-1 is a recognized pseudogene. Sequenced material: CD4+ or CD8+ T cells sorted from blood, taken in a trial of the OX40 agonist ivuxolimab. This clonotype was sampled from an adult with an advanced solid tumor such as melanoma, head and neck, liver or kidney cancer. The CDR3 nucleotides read TGTGCCAGCAGCAAAGCGGTCCAGGGAAGAGAGAGCAATCAGCCCCAGCATTTT. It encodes CASSKAVQGRESNQPQHF.